This TCR beta chain is drawn from a study of blood T cell repertoires in COVID-19. Study-wide background: Italy, Spain and the United States were the sources of the convalescent and acute COVID-19 samples. The cDNA or gDNA used as material had been derived from T cells, B-cell-depleted T cells, or PBMCs.

V lost 2 bases and J lost 5, with 11 bases in between. The CDR3 totals 14 residues. Germline loops: CDR1 MNHEY, CDR2 SVGEGT. Per the study methods: Estimation of nucleated cell counts relied on the amplification of reference gene primers. Sequencing used immunoSEQ multiplex PCR; TCRdb keeps in-frame clones, though not all of them. The DNA gave D and trimming, while V, J and clone size come from that table. The sample contains approximately 76,000 clones, about 80% of which appear only once. Sequencing used peripheral blood. The chain joins TRBV6-2 or TRBV6-3 to TRBJ2-3; D remains ambiguous. This receptor was taken from a man aged 50-60 years with acute or convalescent COVID-19. The CDR3 protein is CASSYGQVQDTQYF. The CDR3 bases are TGTGCCAGCAGTTACGGGCAGGTTCAAGATACGCAGTATTTT.